A selection of T cell receptor beta chains follows, all from one sample in a study of blood T cell repertoires in COVID-19. Profiling relied on immunoSEQ multiplex PCR, and the TCRdb table lists in-frame clones only, not all of them. The sample records tens of thousands of clones, about 80% being singletons. Sequenced material: peripheral blood. Receptors originate from a woman in her seventies with acute or convalescent COVID-19. The CDR3 runs from the conserved cysteine through the conserved F or W. The D gene is left open where the match is weak. Clone size is not always given. Where it is, it says once, few, many or a class for expanded clones.

J gene: TRBJ1-2; V gene: TRBV12-3/TRBV12-4; D gene: TRBD1; clone size: -; CDR3 DNA: TGTGCCAGCAGCTTGGGGACAGGGAATGGCTACACCTTC; CDR3 protein: CASSLGTGNGYTF
J gene: TRBJ1-4; V gene: TRBV30; D gene: TRBD1; clone size: -; CDR3 DNA: TGTGCCTGGAGCCCGGTCCCGGCACGGGGAACAGGGGCAACTAATGAAAAACTGTTTTTT; CDR3 protein: CAWSPVPARGTGATNEKLFF
J gene: TRBJ2-5; V gene: TRBV9; D gene: -; clone size: -; CDR3 DNA: TGTGCCAGCAGCGTAGATTGGAGGGGGGGCCCCGGGGAGACCCAGTACTTC; CDR3 protein: CASSVDWRGGPGETQYF
J gene: TRBJ1-5; V gene: TRBV7-9; D gene: TRBD1; clone size: many; CDR3 DNA: TGTGCCAGCAGCCAAGGGGGCCAGCCCCAGCATTTT; CDR3 protein: CASSQGGQPQHF
J gene: TRBJ1-5; V gene: TRBV6-2/TRBV6-3; D gene: -; clone size: -; CDR3 DNA: TGTGCCAGCAGTTACCTCGGCCAGGGAAGGATCCAGCCCCAGCATTTT; CDR3 protein: CASSYLGQGRIQPQHF
J gene: TRBJ2-1; V gene: TRBV6-2/TRBV6-3; D gene: TRBD2; clone size: few; CDR3 DNA: TGTGCCAGCAGTTACAGTTATAGCGGGGGGTTCGACAATGAGCAGTTCTTC; CDR3 protein: CASSYSYSGGFDNEQFF
J gene: TRBJ1-5; V gene: TRBV6-2/TRBV6-3; D gene: -; clone size: once; CDR3 DNA: TGTGCCAGCAGTGACGACATGGGCGGGGTCCATCAGCCCCAGCATTTT; CDR3 protein: CASSDDMGGVHQPQHF
J gene: TRBJ2-7; V gene: TRBV9; D gene: TRBD2; clone size: many; CDR3 DNA: TGTGCCAGCAGCGTAGACCTGAGCGGGGGCCTTTACGAGCAGTACTTC; CDR3 protein: CASSVDLSGGLYEQYF
J gene: TRBJ1-2; V gene: TRBV5-1; D gene: TRBD1; clone size: -; CDR3 DNA: TGCGCCAGCAGCCAGGGGGAAAACTATGGCTACACCTTC; CDR3 protein: CASSQGENYGYTF
J gene: TRBJ2-5; V gene: TRBV10-3; D gene: TRBD1; clone size: -; CDR3 DNA: TGTGCCATCAGTGAGTCGGGGGACAGGGTTTGGGAGACCCAGTACTTC; CDR3 protein: CAISESGDRVWETQYF
J gene: TRBJ2-2; V gene: TRBV10-1; D gene: -; clone size: -; CDR3 DNA: TGCGCCAGCAGTAATACTCCTACCGCGAACACCGGGGAGCTGTTTTTT; CDR3 protein: CASSNTPTANTGELFF
J gene: TRBJ2-4; V gene: TRBV4-3; D gene: TRBD2; clone size: -; CDR3 DNA: TGCGCCAGCAGCCCCCGTTGGGGGAGGGGAAACATTCAGTACTTC; CDR3 protein: CASSPRWGRGNIQYF
J gene: TRBJ1-1; V gene: TRBV7-9; D gene: TRBD1; clone size: -; CDR3 DNA: TGTGCCAGCAGCTCCCTCGGGACAGGCGAACCTGAAGCTTTCTTT; CDR3 protein: CASSSLGTGEPEAFF
J gene: TRBJ2-3; V gene: TRBV7-6; D gene: -; clone size: -; CDR3 DNA: TGTGCCAGCAGCTTGGAGGGACCCCCACCCACAGATACGCAGTATTTT; CDR3 protein: CASSLEGPPPTDTQYF
J gene: TRBJ1-4; V gene: TRBV7-2; D gene: -; clone size: -; CDR3 DNA: TGTGCCAGCAGCTTAGGCCGGGCCGGGGCTAATGAAAAACTGTTTTTT; CDR3 protein: CASSLGRAGANEKLFF
J gene: TRBJ1-2; V gene: TRBV13; D gene: TRBD1; clone size: -; CDR3 DNA: TGTGCCAGCAGTGTTACTGCCGGGACAGGGGTTATCGGTGGCTACACCTTC; CDR3 protein: CASSVTAGTGVIGGYTF
J gene: TRBJ2-3; V gene: TRBV6-2/TRBV6-3; D gene: TRBD1; clone size: few; CDR3 DNA: TGTGCCAGCAGTTCCGGACAGGGGGCAGATACGCAGTATTTT; CDR3 protein: CASSSGQGADTQYF
J gene: TRBJ1-5; V gene: TRBV7-9; D gene: TRBD1; clone size: -; CDR3 DNA: TGTGCCAGCAGCGCCGGGGGGACAGGGGTAGGAAGCAATCAGCCCCAGCATTTT; CDR3 protein: CASSAGGTGVGSNQPQHF
J gene: TRBJ2-1; V gene: TRBV9; D gene: -; clone size: -; CDR3 DNA: TGTGCCAGCAGCGACAGGGCCGGATGGGGCAATGAGCAGTTCTTC; CDR3 protein: CASSDRAGWGNEQFF
J gene: TRBJ1-6; V gene: TRBV2; D gene: -; clone size: few; CDR3 DNA: TGTGCCAGCCAACCTTTGACAGAATATAATTCACCCCTCCACTTT; CDR3 protein: CASQPLTEYNSPLHF
J gene: TRBJ1-1; V gene: TRBV5-6; D gene: TRBD1; clone size: once; CDR3 DNA: TGTGCCAGCAGCTCCCCGACAGGGATCACTGAAGCTTTCTTT; CDR3 protein: CASSSPTGITEAFF
J gene: TRBJ1-5; V gene: TRBV6-5; D gene: -; clone size: -; CDR3 DNA: TGTGCCAGCAGCCGGGACTTCCGCGTGGGTCAGCCCCAGCATTTT; CDR3 protein: CASSRDFRVGQPQHF
J gene: TRBJ1-2; V gene: TRBV20-1; D gene: -; clone size: -; CDR3 DNA: TGCAGTGCTAGTGGGAGGGGCAAGTATGGCTACACCTTC; CDR3 protein: CSASGRGKYGYTF
J gene: TRBJ2-2; V gene: TRBV12-5; D gene: -; clone size: -; CDR3 DNA: TGTGCTAGTGGTTTGCCCGAGGGCGGGGAGCTGTTTTTT; CDR3 protein: CASGLPEGGELFF
J gene: TRBJ2-7; V gene: TRBV27; D gene: TRBD2; clone size: once; CDR3 DNA: TGTGCCAGCAGTTACGGACTAGCGGAATACGAGCAGTACTTC; CDR3 protein: CASSYGLAEYEQYF
J gene: TRBJ1-1; V gene: TRBV13; D gene: -; clone size: -; CDR3 DNA: TGTGCCAGCAGCGGGGAACAGGGACCCTTTAACACTGAAGCTTTCTTT; CDR3 protein: CASSGEQGPFNTEAFF
J gene: TRBJ1-2; V gene: TRBV6-4; D gene: TRBD1; clone size: -; CDR3 DNA: TGTGCCAGCAGTGACTCCGGGACAGACTCAAACTATGGCTACACCTTC; CDR3 protein: CASSDSGTDSNYGYTF
J gene: TRBJ1-1; V gene: TRBV27; D gene: -; clone size: -; CDR3 DNA: TGTGCCAGCAGTTTTCAGGGAAGGACTGAAGCTTTCTTT; CDR3 protein: CASSFQGRTEAFF